The 28 T cell receptor beta chains reported below all come from one sample, sequenced in a study of T-cell reconstitution after alpha-beta-depleted transplantation in children (dated by TCRdb to 2015 to 2016). Libraries came from PCR. Sequencer: Illumina HiSeq 2500. To normalize quantification of the TCRbeta repertoire, the TCR libraries were built with molecular barcoding that relied on unique molecular identifiers. The public sequencing data were trimmed at Q25 with fastp and processed into clonotypes with MiXCR by TCRdb, which kept only in-frame beta chains. Rows are unified per CDR3 protein, each entry keeping the most common DNA and genes. The sample table records some 340,000 distinct CDR3 sequences; 10% of these occur just once. The ten largest clonotypes hold under 3% of the sample. The sample was PBMCs from the stem cell graft donor, taken from the stem cell graft. The source is a human donor who donated a stem cell graft to a child with acute lymphoblastic leukemia.

This clonotype was seen ten or more times. The chain combines TRBV5-1 with TRBJ2-1; 9 positions match TRBD2. Germline CDR1 reads SGHRS; CDR2 reads YFSETQ. J was trimmed by 1 base and V by 0 bases; bases with no gene match: 11. This CDR3 spans 19 amino acids. CDR3 bases: TGCGCCAGCAGCTTGGAGGAGCGCGGGAGGGCCTATTCCTACAATGAGCAGTTCTTC. The encoded protein is CASSLEERGRAYSYNEQFF.

This clonotype was seen only a few times. The V and J genes are TRBV18 and TRBJ2-3; 14 nucleotides agree with TRBD2. After removal of 3 bases from V and 6 bases from J, the junction contained 5 bases not matched to a gene. The V gene's germline CDR1 is KGHSH and CDR2 LQKENI. CDR3 size: 16 residues. CDR3 sequence (DNA): TGTGCCAGCTCACCGGGACTAGCGGGAGCAAAGGATACGCAGTATTTT. Translating gives CASSPGLAGAKDTQYF.

Turning to this clonotype: The germline gene is not matched at one end of the junction; a read error may be the cause. This chain uses TRBV2 with TRBJ2-1; D possibly corresponds to TRBD2 (5 bases). The germline CDR1 and CDR2 sequences are SNHLY and FYNNEI. The CDR3 is made up of 18 amino acids. The CDR3 sequence is CTSSWSGGTLSSYNEQFF. CDR3 DNA: TGTACCAGCAGTTGGAGCGGCGGCACCCTTAGCTCCTACAATGAGCAGTTCTTC.

This clonotype was seen a handful of times. The chain links TRBV7-9 to TRBJ2-1; 13 bases are a match to TRBD2. CDR1 SEHNR and CDR2 FQNEAQ come from the germline V gene (reference sequence). The CDR3 has 16 amino acids. Germline trimming cut 4 bases from V and 8 bases from J; bases unmatched to any gene: 8. The CDR3 is CASSSTSGRAPDEQFF. The CDR3, as DNA: TGTGCCAGCAGCTCCACTAGCGGGAGGGCGCCCGATGAGCAGTTCTTC. The full variable domain, completed using reference TRBV7-9 and TRBJ2-1, is DTGVSQNPRHKITKRGQNVTFRCDPISEHNRLYWYRQTLGQGPEFLTYFQNEAQLEKSRLLSDRFSAERPKGSFSTLEIQRTEQGDSAMYLCASSSTSGRAPDEQFFGPGTRLTVL.

The chain uses TRBV20-1 and TRBJ1-1; 7 bases agree with TRBD1. The germline V gene encodes CDR1 DFQATT and CDR2 SNEGSKA (reference sequence). After removal of 5 bases from V and 7 bases from J, the junction contained 4 bases not matched to a gene. The CDR3 totals 11 residues. The CDR3 is CSARDSYEAFF. CDR3 sequence (DNA): TGCAGTGCTCGGGACAGCTATGAAGCTTTCTTT.

The rearrangement links TRBV27 to TRBJ2-7; D not certain. V was clipped by 4 bases and J by 0 bases, with 13 bases between them. Germline V gene data show CDR1 as MNHEY and CDR2 as SMNVEV (reference sequence). This CDR3 has 15 residues. The CDR3 DNA is TGTGCCAGCAGTTCGTTTTCTACTTCCTCCTACGAGCAGTACTTC. The encoded protein is CASSSFSTSSYEQYF.

V is TRBV12-3 or TRBV12-4 and J is TRBJ2-7; D is ambiguous. Trimming cost V 7 bases and J 2 bases, with 12 bases left between them. The CDR3 consists of 13 residues. The CDR3 region has the DNA TGTGCCAGCACCATCAGGCCTACCTACGAGCAGTACTTC. This sequence encodes CASTIRPTYEQYF.

This clonotype was picked up a small number of times. This chain connects TRBV28 to TRBJ2-7; TRBD2 aligns across 8 bases. The CDR3 has 17 amino acids. V lost 3 bases, J lost 0 bases, and 10 bases stayed unmatched. CDR1 MDHEN and CDR2 SYDVKM come from the germline V gene. This CDR3 reads CASSFPLSGTGSYEQYF. In DNA, the CDR3 is TGTGCCAGCAGTTTCCCTCTTAGCGGGACCGGCTCCTACGAGCAGTACTTC.

V is TRBV5-1 and J is TRBJ1-1; no clear D gene. The CDR3 loop spans 15 amino acids. The V end was cut by 4 bases, the J end by 1 base, with 14 bases between. CDR1 is SGHRS and CDR2 is YFSETQ in the germline V gene. The CDR3 reads CASSTDPNRNTEAFF. CDR3 coding DNA: TGCGCCAGCAGCACCGACCCTAACAGGAACACTGAAGCTTTCTTT.

This clonotype was detected many times. The chain links TRBV7-8 to TRBJ2-1, with a possible D match to TRBD1 (8 bases). The CDR3 length is 16 residues. Looked up from germline, CDR1 is SGHVS and CDR2 is FQNEAQ. V dropped 5 bases and J dropped 2 bases, with 16 bases sitting between them. The CDR3 DNA reads as TGTGCCAGCAGCCCTTACAGGGGGGGGGCCTACAATGAGCAGTTCTTC. Translating gives CASSPYRGGAYNEQFF. The full variable domain, rest sourced from reference TRBV7-8 and TRBJ2-1, is GAGVSQSPRYKVAKRGQDVALRCDPISGHVSLFWYQQALGQGPEFLTYFQNEAQLDKSGLPSDRFFAERPEGSVSTLKIQRTQQEDSAVYLCASSPYRGGAYNEQFFGPGTRLTVL.

Concerning this clonotype itself: A much larger clone differs from this one at a single base, so this may be a read error. The chain employs TRBV7-6 and TRBJ2-3; D tentatively reads TRBD1 or TRBD2 (6 bases each). CDR1 is SGHVS, CDR2 FNYEAQ, per germline. The CDR3 has 15 amino acids. The CDR3 sequence is CASRDTSRGEDMQYF. The CDR3 DNA reads TGTGCCAGCAGGGATACTAGTAGGGGGGAAGATATGCAGTATTTT.

This clonotype was seen more than once but under ten times. V and J are TRBV5-1 and TRBJ2-3; no clear D gene. Germline V gene sequence: CDR1 SGHRS, CDR2 YFSETQ. With 6 bases removed from V and 1 base from J, the gap between germline ends came to 3 bases. This CDR3 is 11 amino acids long. The CDR3 loop reads CASTGTDTQYF. CDR3 nucleotide sequence: TGCGCCAGCACCGGCACAGATACGCAGTATTTT. Supplemented by reference TRBV5-1 and TRBJ2-3, the full variable domain reads KAGVTQTPRYLIKTRGQQVTLSCSPISGHRSVSWYQQTPGQGLQFLFEYFSETQRNKGNFPGRFSGRQFSNSRSEMNVSTLELGDSALYLCASTGTDTQYFGPGTRLTVL.

This clonotype turned up a few times. The chain employs TRBV11-2 and TRBJ2-7; D possibly corresponds to TRBD2 (6 bases). CDR1 and CDR2 (germline): SGHAT, FQNNGV. There are 18 residues in the CDR3. V lost 4 bases and J lost 2, with 24 bases in between. CDR3 DNA sequence: TGTGCCAGCAGCTCGATTAGGGGACCTACGGGGAGGCCCTACGAGCAGTACTTC. Translating gives CASSSIRGPTGRPYEQYF.

As to this clonotype: One end of the junction is discordant with germline, which a read error may explain. The genes are TRBV15 and TRBJ2-1; D might be TRBD2 (5 bases). This CDR3 is 13 amino acids long. Germline V gene sequence: CDR1 LNHNV, CDR2 YYDKDF (reference sequence). The CDR3 here is CATSRDRYGNEQF. The CDR3 nucleotides read TGTGCCACCAGCAGAGATCGGTACGGGAATGAGCAGTTC. Full variable domain (rest looked up from reference TRBV15 and TRBJ2-1): DAMVIQNPRYQVTQFGKPVTLSCSQTLNHNVMYWYQQKSSQAPKLLFHYYDKDFNNEADTPDNFQSRRPNTSFCFLDIRSPGLGDTAMYLCATSRDRYGNEQFGPGTRLTVL.

The rearrangement joins TRBV4-3 to TRBJ2-2; 12 bases fit TRBD2. The CDR3 extends over 19 amino acids. The V and J ends lost 3 bases and 2 bases, in that order; junction bases with no gene match: 10. Per germline, CDR1 LGHNA and CDR2 YSLEER. The CDR3 spells CASSQDPLAGGLNTGELFF. The CDR3 DNA follows: TGCGCCAGCAGCCAGGACCCCCTAGCGGGAGGGCTAAACACCGGGGAGCTGTTTTTT.

The chain couples TRBV2 to TRBJ2-3; 13 nucleotides match TRBD2. J was trimmed by 2 bases and V by 9 bases; bases with no gene match: 8. There are 16 residues in the CDR3. The germline V gene encodes CDR1 SNHLY and CDR2 FYNNEI. CDR3 in amino acids: CASGRGLAGFTDTQYF. The DNA for the CDR3 is TGTGCCAGTGGGAGGGGACTAGCGGGGTTCACAGATACGCAGTATTTT.

This rearrangement joins TRBV20-1 to TRBJ2-1; no definite D call. Germline V gene sequence: CDR1 DFQATT, CDR2 SNEGSKA (reference sequence). Trimming stripped 2 bases from V and 8 bases from J, with 25 bases between. The CDR3 consists of 17 residues. The CDR3 here is CSARSQVGALVWDEQFF. DNA of the CDR3: TGCAGTGCTAGATCTCAAGTGGGCGCGCTAGTGTGGGATGAGCAGTTCTTC.

This clonotype was seen more than once but under ten times. The chain employs TRBV20-1 and TRBJ2-3; D is undetermined. The CDR3 has 15 residues. V lost 3 bases to trimming and J lost 1 base, with 14 bases between them. CDR1 and CDR2 from the germline V gene are DFQATT and SNEGSKA (reference sequence). The DNA of the CDR3 is TGCAGTGCTAGCCGCGTGAAGGTTGGCACAGATACGCAGTATTTT. Amino acid sequence: CSASRVKVGTDTQYF.

The chain couples TRBV14 to TRBJ2-1; 12 bases align to TRBD2. The CDR3 has 16 residues. J gave up 9 bases and V 6 bases, and 12 bases lay outside the gene matches. Germline V lookup: CDR1 SGHDN, CDR2 FVKESK. The CDR3 protein is CASSPTSGRSGTEQFF. Here the CDR3 DNA reads TGTGCCAGCAGTCCGACTAGCGGGAGATCAGGCACTGAGCAGTTCTTC.

The chain employs TRBV11-1 and TRBJ2-2; maybe TRBD1 (5 bases). Germline V CDR1 and CDR2: SGHAT, FQDESV (reference sequence). The length of the CDR3 is 15 residues. The V and J ends lost 0 bases and 4 bases respectively, with 9 bases between them. The CDR3 here is CASSLAGQLTGELFF. Here the CDR3 DNA reads TGTGCCAGCAGCTTAGCGGGGCAGCTCACCGGGGAGCTGTTTTTT.

This clonotype showed up just a few times. One junction end does not reproduce the germline sequence, and a read error may be involved. J is TRBJ1-4 and V is TRBV28; maybe TRBD1 (6 bases). Germline CDR1 reads MDHEN; CDR2 reads SYDVKM. The CDR3 is made up of 13 amino acids. The CDR3 DNA reads as TGTGCCAGCAAGGGGCAGGGGTGGGAAAAACTGCTTTTT. Its protein is CASKGQGWEKLLF.

This clonotype was seen only a few times. The CDR3 region is CASSLTGTLFEQYF. CDR3 in DNA: TGTGCCAGCAGCTTAACAGGAACCTTGTTCGAGCAGTACTTC. The chain combines TRBV5-6 with TRBJ2-7; maybe TRBD1 (5 bases). Trimming shortened V by 2 bases and J by 6 bases, and 15 bases separated the two germline ends. Germline V gives CDR1 SGHDT, CDR2 YYEEEE. The CDR3 totals 14 residues.

The chain employs TRBV11-3 and TRBJ1-4; D remains unclear. The germline V gene encodes CDR1 SGHNT and CDR2 YENEEA. Trimming took off 1 base at V and 5 bases at J, with 5 bases between the two ends. This CDR3 spans 13 amino acids. The CDR3 loop reads CASSLGWNEKLFF. As DNA, the CDR3 is TGTGCCAGCAGCTTAGGATGGAATGAAAAACTGTTTTTT.

Many counts were recorded for this clonotype. CDR3 residues: CASSYGQGMNTEAFF. CDR3 coding DNA: TGTGCCAGCAGTTACGGACAGGGGATGAACACTGAAGCTTTCTTT. J is TRBJ1-1 and V is TRBV6-2 or TRBV6-3; 9 bases are a match to TRBD1. CDR1 is MNHEY and CDR2 is SVGEGT in the germline V gene. The CDR3 length is 15 residues. Germline trimming cut 2 bases from V and 0 bases from J; bases unmatched to any gene: 1.

The chain has TRBV5-1 and TRBJ2-1; 11 bases agree with TRBD2. Germline lookup yields CDR1 SGHRS and CDR2 YFSETQ. V lost 4 bases to trimming and J lost 9 bases; unmatched junction nucleotides: 9. The CDR3 has 15 residues. In DNA, the CDR3 is TGCGCCAGCAGCGAGTCGACTAGCGGGATGGGTGAGCAGTTCTTC. Protein sequence: CASSESTSGMGEQFF.

This clonotype was observed a few times. V is TRBV15 and J is TRBJ2-1; 8 bases line up with TRBD2. Germline CDR1 is LNHNV and CDR2 is YYDKDF (reference sequence). V shed 4 bases, J shed 0 bases, and the junction held 2 bases outside the gene matches. The CDR3 runs 15 residues. CDR3 in DNA: TGTGCCACCAGCATTAGCGGGACCTCCTACAATGAGCAGTTCTTC. This gives the protein CATSISGTSYNEQFF. Full variable domain (remainder filled in from reference TRBV15 and TRBJ2-1): DAMVIQNPRYQVTQFGKPVTLSCSQTLNHNVMYWYQQKSSQAPKLLFHYYDKDFNNEADTPDNFQSRRPNTSFCFLDIRSPGLGDTAMYLCATSISGTSYNEQFFGPGTRLTVL.

This clonotype was picked up a small number of times. V gene TRBV19 combines with J gene TRBJ2-7, with D maybe TRBD2 (6 bases). Germline CDR1 and CDR2: LNHDA and SQIVND (reference sequence). Trimming stripped 5 bases from V and 2 bases from J, with 16 bases between. This CDR3 region has 15 residues. CDR3 sequence: CASSPGSGSTYEQYF. The CDR3 nucleotides are TGTGCCAGTAGTCCCGGGAGCGGATCTACCTACGAGCAGTACTTC.

This clonotype was picked up many times. The chain carries TRBV15 and TRBJ2-3; no definite D call. The V gene's germline CDR1 is LNHNV and CDR2 YYDKDF (reference sequence). Trimming pared 2 bases from V and 1 base from J, leaving 10 bases between. The CDR3 loop spans 15 amino acids. The CDR3 DNA sequence: TGTGCCACCAGCAGAACGGTCGCGGGCACAGATACGCAGTATTTT. Its translation is CATSRTVAGTDTQYF. The full variable domain, completed using reference TRBV15 and TRBJ2-3, is DAMVIQNPRYQVTQFGKPVTLSCSQTLNHNVMYWYQQKSSQAPKLLFHYYDKDFNNEADTPDNFQSRRPNTSFCFLDIRSPGLGDTAMYLCATSRTVAGTDTQYFGPGTRLTVL.